Each of the 10 T cell receptor beta chains below was sequenced from the same sample in a study of T-cell memory formation after mild COVID-19. TCRdb reprocessed the 5' RACE reads with MiXCR, giving one entry per CDR3 protein. The sample includes some 410,000 distinct CDR3 sequences, 20% to 25% of them seen just once. Sequenced: PBMCs or a T cell subset sorted from them (not recorded which). The receptors originated from an adult woman who had mild COVID-19 (a few samples of this study predate the infection). Cell type and time point are not known.

For the CDR3, the DNA is TGCAGCGACAAGGGGGACTGGGGCTACACCTTC. It specifies CSDKGDWGYTF. The chain has TRBV29-1 and TRBJ1-2; tentative D call: TRBD1 (6 bases). Germline V gene data show CDR1 as SQVTM and CDR2 as ANQGSEA. The CDR3 loop spans 11 amino acids. V was pared by 7 bases and J by 8 bases, with 14 bases between.

The chain employs TRBV10-3 and TRBJ2-2; D remains ambiguous. Trimming left V 11 bases short and J 3 bases short, with 16 bases between. Per the germline V gene, CDR1 is ENHRY and CDR2 is SYGVKD. There are 14 residues in the CDR3. CDR3 sequence reads: CAYRRLGDTGELFF. CDR3 DNA sequence: TGTGCCTACCGGCGCCTCGGTGACACCGGGGAGCTGTTTTTT.

The chain couples TRBV30 to TRBJ2-5, with no clear D. The CDR3 is 13 amino acids. Germline V gene data show CDR1 as GTSNPN and CDR2 as SVGIG (reference sequence). Trimming shortened V by 2 bases and J by 4 bases, and 11 bases separated the two germline ends. The CDR3 region is CAWSPTFLETQYF. CDR3 nucleotides: TGTGCCTGGAGTCCGACATTCTTAGAGACCCAGTACTTC. Supplemented by reference TRBV30 and TRBJ2-5, the full variable domain reads SQTIHQWPATLVQPVGSPLSLECTVEGTSNPNLYWYRQAAGRGLQLLFYSVGIGQISSEVPQNLSASRPQDRQFILSSKKLLLSDSGFYLCAWSPTFLETQYFGPGTRLLVL.

The chain is built from TRBV7-3 and TRBJ2-3; D possibly matches TRBD1 or TRBD2 (5 bases each). Germline lookup yields CDR1 SGHTA and CDR2 FQGTGA. The CDR3 contains 13 residues. V was clipped by 4 bases and J by 12 bases, with 17 bases between them. The CDR3 here is CASSSSMSGRQYF. Here the CDR3 DNA reads TGTGCCAGCAGCTCCTCCATGTCAGGGAGACAGTATTTT.

This clonotype was detected a few times. The J gene is TRBJ2-1, the V gene TRBV12-3 or TRBV12-4; D unresolved. V lost 5 bases and J 4 bases, leaving 6 bases between the germline ends. The CDR3 is 12 residues long. Here the CDR3 reads CASSKGYNEQFF. The DNA for the CDR3 is TGTGCCAGCAGTAAAGGATACAATGAGCAGTTCTTC.

Only a few counts were recorded for this clonotype. The chain couples TRBV7-2 to TRBJ2-7, with a weak D call TRBD2 (6 bases). CDR3 length: 14 amino acids. Germline loops: CDR1 SGHTA, CDR2 FQGNSA. Trimming took off 0 bases at V and 2 bases at J, with 8 bases between the two ends. CDR3 sequence: CASSLAGLTYEQYF. CDR3 coding DNA: TGTGCCAGCAGCTTAGCGGGACTCACCTACGAGCAGTACTTC.

The J gene is TRBJ2-2, the V gene TRBV5-1, with TRBD1 identical over 7 bases. The CDR3 loop spans 15 amino acids. V was pared by 1 base and J by 6 bases, with 6 bases of the junction left unmatched. The germline V gene encodes CDR1 SGHRS and CDR2 YFSETQ. CDR3 sequence: CASSLSRQGAGELFF. The CDR3 DNA follows: TGCGCCAGCAGCTTGTCCCGACAGGGCGCCGGGGAGCTGTTTTTT.

This clonotype is a singleton in its sample. The rearrangement uses TRBV10-2 and TRBJ2-2, with TRBD2 identical over 7 bases. V dropped 4 bases and J dropped 4; count of bases not matched to a gene: 6. In germline, CDR1 is WSHSY, CDR2 SAAADI. This CDR3 comprises 15 residues. CDR3 region: CASSVVGGSTGELFF. The DNA for the CDR3 is TGCGCCAGCAGTGTGGTGGGAGGGAGCACCGGGGAGCTGTTTTTT.

The chain couples TRBV20-1 to TRBJ2-2; D possibly uses TRBD1 or TRBD2 (6 bases each). V lost 2 bases and J 7 bases, leaving 17 bases between the germline ends. In germline, CDR1 is DFQATT, CDR2 SNEGSKA (reference sequence). The CDR3 has 15 amino acids. CDR3 nucleotide sequence: TGCAGTGCTAGATTGGCGGGGAAGGGGGTCGGGGAGCTGTTTTTT. Translating it yields CSARLAGKGVGELFF.

This sequence joins TRBV5-1 and TRBJ2-1; a weak D match, TRBD2 (5 bases). CDR3 size: 15 residues. The germline V gene encodes CDR1 SGHRS and CDR2 YFSETQ. V lost 0 bases and J 1 base, leaving 8 bases between the germline ends. The CDR3 region is CASSLVGESYNEQFF. The DNA for the CDR3 is TGCGCCAGCAGCTTGGTCGGGGAATCCTACAATGAGCAGTTCTTC. Looking up the rest from reference TRBV5-1 and TRBJ2-1 gives the full variable domain: KAGVTQTPRYLIKTRGQQVTLSCSPISGHRSVSWYQQTPGQGLQFLFEYFSETQRNKGNFPGRFSGRQFSNSRSEMNVSTLELGDSALYLCASSLVGESYNEQFFGPGTRLTVL.